The 4 T cell receptor beta chains given below trace back to one sample, sequenced in a study of cytomegalovirus exposure and HLA in healthy donors (dated by TCRdb to between 2016 and 2019). Receptor libraries were prepared by the immunoSEQ multiplex PCR assay. For the multiplex PCR, a mixture combining 60 forward primers for TCR Vbeta segments and 13 reverse primers for TCR Jbeta segments was used. TCRdb limited this immuneACCESS table to in-frame rearrangements with V and J called. A share of clones is missing; checked studies link under half to unresolved V genes, and the rest is unexplained. The sample table contains about 140,000 clones; only one count was recorded for around 90% of them. Of the sample, 0.4% to 0.55% is held by the ten largest clones. The material sequenced was PBMCs. These receptor sequences come from a woman in her thirties or forties in good health and CMV-seronegative.

The chain joins TRBV7-2 to TRBJ2-7, with 11 nucleotides matching TRBD1. The CDR3 consists of 16 residues. CDR1 is SGHTA, CDR2 FQGNSA, per germline. Trimming took 5 bases from V and 7 from J; bases not matched to a gene: 13. The CDR3 reads CASSPLADRGLGEQYF. CDR3 bases: TGTGCCAGCAGCCCCCTGGCGGACAGGGGGCTGGGGGAGCAGTACTTC.

The genes are TRBV19 and TRBJ1-2, with D tentatively TRBD1 (6 bases). Germline assignment: CDR1 LNHDA and CDR2 SQIVND (reference sequence). The ends were cut back, 5 bases at V and 5 bases at J, with 18 bases in the middle. The CDR3 is 15 amino acids. The CDR3 region is CASSSPDRNDYGYTF. For the CDR3, the DNA is TGTGCCAGTAGTTCCCCAGACAGGAATGATTATGGCTACACCTTC.

This clone was counted a few times. This chain connects TRBV7-2 to TRBJ2-5; 8 nucleotides align to TRBD2. The CDR3 totals 12 residues. Trimming at V came to 8 bases and at J to 5 bases, leaving 4 bases not matched to a gene. The germline V gene has CDR1 SGHTA and CDR2 FQGNSA. The CDR3 nucleotides read TGTGCCAGCGGCGGGAGGCGGGAGACCCAGTACTTC. It yields the protein CASGGRRETQYF.

The V gene is TRBV7-9, the J gene TRBJ2-5; 11 nucleotides line up with TRBD1. The CDR3 has 15 amino acids. Germline V lookup: CDR1 SEHNR, CDR2 FQNEAQ (reference sequence). Trimming cost V 3 bases and J 4 bases; bases outside gene matches: 4. The CDR3 DNA is TGTGCCAGCAGCTTTGCCGGGACAGGGGGAGAGACCCAGTACTTC. Protein product: CASSFAGTGGETQYF.